The 7 T cell receptor beta chains given below trace back to one sample, sequenced in a study of T cell responses to AZD1222 COVID-19 vaccine. Sequenced by immunoSEQ multiplex PCR; TCRdb stores in-frame clones only, minus some. The sample lists some 200,000 clones, about nine tenths seen once, with nearly 1% in the top ten. This specimen was peripheral blood, taken on day 0 of AZD1222 vaccination. These receptors were taken from an adult in good health.

The V and J genes are TRBV28 and TRBJ1-1; 9 bases map to TRBD1. Germline values: CDR1 MDHEN, CDR2 SYDVKM. Losses at the gene ends were 2 bases for V and 1 base for J; bases not matched to a gene: 14. The CDR3 spans 19 residues. The CDR3 protein is CASSLRSPGQGFGNTEAFF. The DNA for the CDR3 is TGTGCCAGCAGTTTAAGGTCGCCGGGACAGGGATTCGGGAACACTGAAGCTTTCTTT.

The V gene is TRBV27, the J gene TRBJ2-3; D is uncertain. The length of the CDR3 is 13 residues. Germline CDR1 MNHEY, CDR2 SMNVEV (reference sequence). Trimming shortened V by 3 bases and J by 4 bases, and 8 bases separated the two germline ends. The CDR3 DNA sequence: TGTGCCAGCAGTTTTTTAGGTTCAGATACGCAGTATTTT. Its translation: CASSFLGSDTQYF.

The chain has TRBV27 and TRBJ2-2, with no clear D. Trimming took off 3 bases at V and 4 bases at J, with 12 bases between the two ends. The germline V gene encodes CDR1 MNHEY and CDR2 SMNVEV (reference sequence). The CDR3 is 15 residues long. CDR3: CASSFRQVPTGELFF. The CDR3 DNA reads TGTGCCAGCAGTTTTCGGCAGGTCCCCACCGGGGAGCTGTTTTTT.

The rearrangement links TRBV2 to TRBJ2-7; D remains ambiguous. This CDR3 region has 11 residues. Germline lookup yields CDR1 SNHLY and CDR2 FYNNEI. The ends were cut back, 6 bases at V and 6 bases at J, with 9 bases in the middle. The CDR3 region is CASSPSLEQYF. The CDR3 DNA is TGTGCCAGCAGCCCCAGTCTCGAGCAGTACTTC.

The chain carries TRBV9 and TRBJ2-7; TRBD2 matches at 10 bases. This CDR3 spans 15 amino acids. CDR1 is SGDLS and CDR2 is YYNGEE in the germline V gene. The V segment lost 0 bases and the J segment 4 bases; nucleotides outside the gene matches: 4. The CDR3 DNA sequence: TGTGCCAGCAGCGTAGGGGCTAGCGGGAGTTACGAGCAGTACTTC. This translates into CASSVGASGSYEQYF. Drawing the rest from reference TRBV9 and TRBJ2-7, the complete variable domain is DSGVTQTPKHLITATGQRVTLRCSPRSGDLSVYWYQQSLDQGLQFLIQYYNGEERAKGNILERFSAQQFPDLHSELNLSSLELGDSALYFCASSVGASGSYEQYFGPGTRLTVT.

Turning to this clone: Other DNA sequences of this sample code for an identical CDR3. The chain links TRBV19 to TRBJ1-5, with a tentative D call TRBD1 (6 bases). CDR3 size: 14 residues. CDR1 is LNHDA, CDR2 SQIVND, per germline (reference sequence). V was trimmed by 3 bases and J by 2 bases, leaving 8 bases between them. CDR3 residues: CASSISGGNQPQHF. CDR3 DNA: TGTGCCAGTAGTATTTCAGGGGGCAATCAGCCCCAGCATTTT.

V usage is TRBV28 and J usage is TRBJ1-5, with 8 bases that match TRBD1. J was trimmed by 4 bases and V by 6 bases; bases with no gene match: 2. The CDR3 runs to 13 residues. The germline V gene has CDR1 MDHEN and CDR2 SYDVKM. The CDR3 DNA reads as TGTGCCAGCAGCCGGACAGGGAATCAGCCCCAGCATTTT. Residues: CASSRTGNQPQHF.